These 32 T cell receptor beta chains came from one sample sequenced in a study of spatial heterogeneity in lung cancer. Specified time point: sample taken at primary tumor resection. Tumor, nontumor lung or frozen PBMC supplied whole RNA that was sequenced unsorted. TCRdb re-called the 5' RACE reads through MiXCR, storing one row per CDR3 protein. The table includes around 40,000 distinct CDR3 sequences, around 5.8% detected once. The sample was PBMCs, taken at surgery. The origin of the receptors is a male donor with early-stage non-small cell lung cancer.

This clonotype was counted many times. This chain uses TRBV2 with TRBJ1-2, with D unresolved. The CDR3 totals 16 residues. The V and J ends lost 7 bases and 0 bases respectively, with 18 bases between them. Germline lookup yields CDR1 SNHLY and CDR2 FYNNEI. The CDR3, as DNA: TGTGCCAGCATTACTCTAGAGAAGTTTGCTAACTATGGCTACACCTTC. Its translation is CASITLEKFANYGYTF.

There are many counts of this clonotype. This chain links TRBV2 with TRBJ1-5; D uncertain. With 3 bases removed from V and 0 bases from J, the gap between germline ends came to 6 bases. The germline gives CDR1 SNHLY, CDR2 FYNNEI. This CDR3 region has 14 residues. The CDR3 sequence: CASSDSSSNQPQHF. The CDR3 DNA is TGTGCCAGCAGTGACAGCTCTAGCAATCAGCCCCAGCATTTT.

This clonotype was recorded many times. The V and J genes are TRBV4-2 and TRBJ1-6; TRBD1 might be the D (5 bases). The germline CDR1 and CDR2 sequences are LGHNA and YNFKEQ. The CDR3 covers 16 residues. Trimming took 0 bases from V and 3 from J, leaving 9 bases between them. The CDR3 here is CASSQDPQGYNSPLHF. The CDR3 DNA sequence: TGTGCCAGCAGCCAAGATCCGCAGGGCTATAATTCACCCCTCCACTTT.

Ten or more counts support this clonotype. The chain joins TRBV6-5 to TRBJ1-6; D remains unclear. The CDR3 has 16 amino acids. V shed 6 bases and J shed 0 bases, with 12 bases lying between them. CDR1 and CDR2 (germline): MNHEY, SVGAGI. The DNA of the CDR3 is TGTGCCAGCAGCACGACCCTAGGCTCCTATAATTCACCCCTCCACTTT. This codes for CASSTTLGSYNSPLHF.

This clonotype appeared many times. This rearrangement joins TRBV6-5 to TRBJ1-5; TRBD1 might be the D (5 bases). The CDR3 consists of 13 residues. Germline CDR1 MNHEY, CDR2 SVGAGI. With 4 bases removed from V and 9 bases from J, the gap between germline ends came to 13 bases. The CDR3 coding sequence is TGTGCCAGCAGTTCCGACAGCTATTTGCCCCAGCATTTT. Its protein is CASSSDSYLPQHF.

This clonotype has more than one count but fewer than ten. This chain connects TRBV6-4 to TRBJ2-3; the match to TRBD2 covers 8 bases. The CDR3 is 15 residues long. Germline-derived CDR1 and CDR2 are MRHNA and SNTAGT. The V gene end was trimmed by 6 bases and the J gene end by 3 bases; junction bases not matched to a gene: 8. CDR3 protein: CASSIGGAKTDTQYF. CDR3 coding DNA: TGTGCCAGCAGCATCGGGGGGGCCAAGACAGATACGCAGTATTTT.

This clonotype was seen at least ten times. V and J are TRBV7-9 and TRBJ2-2, with 8 bases aligning to TRBD1. J was trimmed by 1 base and V by 3 bases; bases with no gene match: 10. Germline V gene sequence: CDR1 SEHNR, CDR2 FQNEAQ (reference sequence). The CDR3 has 18 residues. CDR3 amino acids: CASSFSDREVMNTGELFF. The CDR3 DNA sequence: TGTGCCAGCAGCTTTTCGGACAGGGAAGTGATGAACACCGGGGAGCTGTTTTTT.

This clonotype came up a few times. The chain combines TRBV20-1 with TRBJ2-7; the match to TRBD2 covers 8 bases. The CDR3 consists of 15 residues. V dropped 1 base and J dropped 1; count of bases not matched to a gene: 6. The V gene's germline CDR1 is DFQATT and CDR2 SNEGSKA (reference sequence). The DNA of the CDR3 is TGCAGTGCTAGAGCCCCGGGGGGGGGGTCCTACGAGCAGTACTTC. It specifies CSARAPGGGSYEQYF.

Many counts were recorded for this clonotype. The chain is built from TRBV27 and TRBJ2-5, with TRBD1 matching 8 bases. V dropped 5 bases and J dropped 3; count of bases not matched to a gene: 8. The CDR3 is made up of 15 amino acids. Germline CDR1 reads MNHEY; CDR2 reads SMNVEV (reference sequence). This CDR3 is CASSAPRQGKETQYF. For the CDR3, the DNA is TGTGCCAGCAGTGCCCCAAGACAGGGGAAAGAGACCCAGTACTTC.

Judged by abundance, this clonotype is large. This rearrangement joins TRBV3-1 to TRBJ2-7, with 10 bases matching TRBD1. Germline lookup yields CDR1 LGHDT and CDR2 YNNKEL (reference sequence). Germline trimming cut 4 bases from V and 4 bases from J; bases unmatched to any gene: 1. The CDR3 is 13 amino acids. The CDR3 loop reads CASSPGQGYEQYF. The CDR3 DNA is TGTGCCAGCAGCCCGGGACAGGGGTACGAGCAGTACTTC.

Worth noting for this clonotype: A much larger clone lies one base from this, so it may be a read error. This chain connects TRBV5-1 to TRBJ2-3; no clear D gene. The V gene lost 7 bases and the J gene lost 0 bases, with 9 bases spanning the gap. Per germline, CDR1 SGHRS and CDR2 YFSETQ. The CDR3 totals 13 residues. The CDR3 is CASGQPSTDTQYF. As DNA, the CDR3 is TGCGCCAGCGGGCAGCCTAGCACAGATACGCAGTATTTT.

This clonotype was counted a few times. This chain links TRBV6-6 with TRBJ2-1, with no clear D. V was clipped by 7 bases and J by 7 bases, with 5 bases between them. Germline CDR1 reads MNHNY; CDR2 reads SVGAGI (reference sequence). The CDR3 sequence is 10 residues long. The CDR3 DNA follows: TGTGCCAGCAAGAGGAATGAGCAGTTCTTC. It yields the protein CASKRNEQFF.

The chain combines TRBV12-3 or TRBV12-4 with TRBJ1-6; D unclear. Trimming shortened V by 7 bases and J by 5 bases, and 12 bases separated the two germline ends. CDR3 length: 14 amino acids. The CDR3 loop reads CASKRRENNSPLHF. The CDR3 DNA follows: TGTGCCAGCAAACGCCGGGAGAATAATTCACCCCTCCACTTT.

This clonotype was picked up a small number of times. This sequence joins TRBV20-1 and TRBJ2-7, with 7 nucleotides matching TRBD1. V lost 6 bases and J lost 3; bases outside the gene matches: 14. CDR3 length: 15 amino acids. Germline assignment: CDR1 DFQATT and CDR2 SNEGSKA (reference sequence). CDR3 in amino acids: CSARPLMRQGYEQYF. CDR3 coding DNA: TGCAGTGCAAGACCTTTAATGCGACAGGGCTACGAGCAGTACTTC.

In this sample, this clonotype turned up many times. The V gene is TRBV6-5, the J gene TRBJ2-1; possibly TRBD1 or TRBD2 for D (5 bases each). The length of the CDR3 is 12 residues. V lost 2 bases and J lost 8, with 7 bases in between. The germline gives CDR1 MNHEY, CDR2 SVGAGI. DNA for the CDR3: TGTGCCAGCAGTTACGAGGGGTATGAGCAGTTCTTC. It specifies CASSYEGYEQFF.

V and J are TRBV6-1 and TRBJ1-5; D not resolved. V was trimmed by 1 base and J by 0 bases, leaving 7 bases between them. Germline CDR1 is MNHNS and CDR2 is SASEGT. The CDR3 is 15 amino acids. CDR3 amino acids: CASSEVGGSNQPQHF. CDR3 sequence (DNA): TGTGCCAGCAGTGAAGTCGGCGGTAGCAATCAGCCCCAGCATTTT.

At least ten counts were recorded for this clonotype. This sequence joins TRBV3-1 and TRBJ2-5; 7 nucleotides align to TRBD1. Germline CDR1 and CDR2: LGHDT and YNNKEL (reference sequence). The CDR3 runs 13 residues. V was clipped by 3 bases and J by 5 bases; unmatched bases: 3. CDR3 region: CASSQTGSETQYF. The CDR3 DNA sequence: TGTGCCAGCAGCCAGACAGGGTCGGAGACCCAGTACTTC.

Only a few counts were recorded for this clonotype. This sequence joins TRBV19 and TRBJ2-7, with D perhaps TRBD1 (5 bases). The CDR3 extends over 13 amino acids. Germline V gene lookup returns CDR1 LNHDA and CDR2 SQIVND (reference sequence). The V and J ends lost 6 bases and 7 bases respectively, with 16 bases between them. CDR3 amino acids: CASSPRARGEQYF. The CDR3 DNA follows: TGTGCCAGTAGCCCCAGGGCCAGAGGAGAGCAGTACTTC. Full variable domain (missing parts from reference TRBV19 and TRBJ2-7): DGGITQSPKYLFRKEGQNVTLSCEQNLNHDAMYWYRQDPGQGLRLIYYSQIVNDFQKGDIAEGYSVSREKKESFPLTVTSAQKNPTAFYLCASSPRARGEQYFGPGTRLTVT.

This clonotype was found many times. The chain combines TRBV6-2 or TRBV6-3 with TRBJ1-6; no firm D call. Between the trimmed V and J ends, which lost 5 bases and 16 bases, there was a span of 12 bases. The germline CDR1 and CDR2 sequences are MNHEY and SVGEGT. The CDR3 consists of 11 residues. The CDR3: CASSDDGNLHF. CDR3 DNA: TGTGCCAGCAGTGATGACGGAAATCTCCACTTT.

The sample holds many counts of this clonotype. J is TRBJ2-2 and V is TRBV5-6; tentatively, D is TRBD1 or TRBD2 (5 bases each). Germline values: CDR1 SGHDT, CDR2 YYEEEE. This CDR3 contains 15 residues. Trimming left V 5 bases short and J 1 base short, with 12 bases between. In nucleotides, the CDR3 is TGTGCCAGCAGGTCGGGGCTAGTGAACACCGGGGAGCTGTTTTTT. Its translation: CASRSGLVNTGELFF. The full variable domain, in which reference TRBV5-6 and TRBJ2-2 provide the parts outside the CDR3, is DAGVTQSPTHLIKTRGQQVTLRCSPKSGHDTVSWYQQALGQGPQFIFQYYEEEERQRGNFPDRFSGHQFPNYSSELNVNALLLGDSALYLCASRSGLVNTGELFFGEGSRLTVL.

By share, this clonotype counts as medium-sized. The V and J genes are TRBV29-1 and TRBJ2-7, with 9 nucleotides matching TRBD1. The CDR3 is made up of 11 amino acids. Germline CDR1 and CDR2: SQVTM and ANQGSEA. V lost 4 bases and J lost 8; bases outside the gene matches: 3. This chain's CDR3 is CSVGTGGKQYF. CDR3 nucleotide sequence: TGCAGCGTTGGCACAGGGGGCAAGCAGTACTTC.

This chain joins TRBV7-2 and TRBJ2-3; 7 bases map to TRBD2. This CDR3 has 16 residues. Germline V CDR1 and CDR2: SGHTA, FQGNSA. The ends lost 3 bases at V and 2 bases at J; junction bases unmatched: 8. The CDR3 DNA reads TGTGCCAGCAGCTTGTTTGCTAGCGGATTCACAGATACGCAGTATTTT. It encodes CASSLFASGFTDTQYF.

V gene TRBV18 combines with J gene TRBJ1-5, with 9 positions matching TRBD1. V gave up 1 base and J gave up 6 bases; unmatched junction bases: 7. CDR3 size: 16 residues. Per germline, CDR1 KGHSH and CDR2 LQKENI. CDR3 amino acids: CASSPRDRATGQPQHF. The CDR3 DNA is TGTGCCAGCTCACCACGGGACAGGGCCACGGGTCAGCCCCAGCATTTT.

This clonotype showed up just a few times. The chain employs TRBV6-1 and TRBJ1-5; 7 bases are shared with TRBD1. The CDR3 spans 15 residues. Trimming removed 7 bases from V and 4 bases from J; junction bases left unmatched: 10. The V gene's germline CDR1 is MNHNS and CDR2 SASEGT. The CDR3 protein is CASTPVTGANQPQHF. The CDR3, as DNA: TGTGCCAGCACCCCCGTAACAGGGGCGAATCAGCCCCAGCATTTT.

This clonotype was observed once. This chain's CDR3 is CASSPLLPGGAEAFF. CDR3 coding DNA: TGCGCCAGCAGCCCACTTCTCCCCGGGGGGGCTGAAGCTTTCTTT. This chain uses TRBV4-1 with TRBJ1-1; possibly TRBD1 for D (5 bases). With 4 bases removed from V and 6 bases from J, the gap between germline ends came to 18 bases. The CDR3 length is 15 residues. Germline-derived CDR1 and CDR2 are MGHRA and YSYEKL.

V is TRBV11-2 and J is TRBJ2-3, with D unresolved. This CDR3 is 15 amino acids long. Germline values: CDR1 SGHAT, CDR2 FQNNGV. Trimming took 3 bases from V and 0 from J, leaving 10 bases between them. The CDR3 loop is CASSFLERSTDTQYF. The CDR3 DNA sequence: TGTGCCAGCAGCTTCCTAGAGAGAAGCACAGATACGCAGTATTTT.

Ten or more counts support this clonotype. V gene TRBV12-3 or TRBV12-4 combines with J gene TRBJ2-3; TRBD1 aligns across 7 bases. The CDR3 is 14 residues long. V shed 5 bases and J 3 bases; nucleotides not matched to a gene: 5. DNA of the CDR3: TGTGCCAGCAGTACAGGGGTAGGAACAGATACGCAGTATTTT. The encoded protein is CASSTGVGTDTQYF.

Of note for this clonotype: This may arise from a read error, as a much more abundant clone is one base away. The chain joins TRBV15 to TRBJ2-7; D is undetermined. V was pared by 0 bases and J by 0 bases, with 9 bases between. The CDR3 contains 15 residues. Germline loops: CDR1 LNHNV, CDR2 YYDKDF (reference sequence). CDR3 bases: TGTGCCACCAGCAGAGAACAGCGATTCTCCTACGAGCAGTACTTC. Translation: CATSREQRFSYEQYF.

This clonotype has at least ten counts. The genes are TRBV25-1 and TRBJ2-7, with 7 bases that match TRBD1. CDR1 and CDR2 (germline): MGHDK, SYGVNS. V was clipped by 2 bases and J by 4 bases; unmatched bases: 17. This CDR3 is built from 18 residues. The CDR3, as DNA: TGTGCCAGCAGTGAACCAGGCTCAGTGACAGGGCCACCTTACGAGCAGTACTTC. It specifies CASSEPGSVTGPPYEQYF.

This clonotype was found many times. The V call is TRBV29-1, the J call TRBJ2-5; 9 bases are shared with TRBD2. CDR3 length: 12 amino acids. V shed 4 bases, J shed 3 bases, and the junction held 0 bases outside the gene matches. Per the germline V gene, CDR1 is SQVTM and CDR2 is ANQGSEA. CDR3 loop: CSVGLAEETQYF. Written as DNA, the CDR3 is TGCAGCGTTGGACTAGCGGAAGAGACCCAGTACTTC. Using reference TRBV29-1 and TRBJ2-5 for the parts outside the CDR3, the full variable domain is SAVISQKPSRDICQRGTSLTIQCQVDSQVTMMFWYRQQPGQSLTLIATANQGSEATYESGFVIDKFPISRPNLTFSTLTVSNMSPEDSSIYLCSVGLAEETQYFGPGTRLLVL.

V is TRBV19 and J is TRBJ1-1; D might be TRBD1 (6 bases). V shed 3 bases and J shed 6 bases, with 14 bases lying between them. The germline V gene encodes CDR1 LNHDA and CDR2 SQIVND (reference sequence). The CDR3 is made up of 14 amino acids. The CDR3 DNA reads as TGTGCCAGTAGTATGAGGGGGACGAAACCTGAAGCTTTCTTT. It specifies CASSMRGTKPEAFF. Drawing the rest from reference TRBV19 and TRBJ1-1, the complete variable domain is DGGITQSPKYLFRKEGQNVTLSCEQNLNHDAMYWYRQDPGQGLRLIYYSQIVNDFQKGDIAEGYSVSREKKESFPLTVTSAQKNPTAFYLCASSMRGTKPEAFFGQGTRLTVV.

The table lists this clonotype with a few counts. The chain links TRBV20-1 to TRBJ1-5, with D unresolved. Trimming took off 0 bases at V and 10 bases at J, with 10 bases between the two ends. The CDR3 is 12 amino acids. Germline V gene data show CDR1 as DFQATT and CDR2 as SNEGSKA (reference sequence). The CDR3 DNA reads as TGCAGTGCTAGAGATATTGGGGTACCCCAGCATTTT. Its translation is CSARDIGVPQHF.